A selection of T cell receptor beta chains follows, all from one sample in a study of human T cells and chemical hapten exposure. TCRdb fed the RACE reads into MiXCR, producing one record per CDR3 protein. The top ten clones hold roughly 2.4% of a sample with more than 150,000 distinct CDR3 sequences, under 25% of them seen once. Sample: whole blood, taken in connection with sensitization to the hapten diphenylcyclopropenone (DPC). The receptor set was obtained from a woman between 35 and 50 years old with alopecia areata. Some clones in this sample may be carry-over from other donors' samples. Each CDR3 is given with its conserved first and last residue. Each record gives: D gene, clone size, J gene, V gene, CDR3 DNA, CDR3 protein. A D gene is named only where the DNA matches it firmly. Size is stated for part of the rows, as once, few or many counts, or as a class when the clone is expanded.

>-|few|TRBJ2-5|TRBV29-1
TGCAGCGCCTCCGGAGGAGGGGGCGCGGAGACCCAGTACTTC
CSASGGGGAETQYF
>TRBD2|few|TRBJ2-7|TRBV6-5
TGTGCCAGCAGTTACTCCGGGGAGGGTGTCCACGAGCAGTACTTC
CASSYSGEGVHEQYF
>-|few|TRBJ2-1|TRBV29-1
TGCAGCGTTGCGACGAGCTCCTACAATGAGCAGTTCTTC
CSVATSSYNEQFF
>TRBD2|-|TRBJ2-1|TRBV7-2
TGTGCCAGCAGCCCAGATAGCGGGAGGGGACACAATGAGCAGTTCTTC
CASSPDSGRGHNEQFF
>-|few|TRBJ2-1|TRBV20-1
TGCAGTGCTAGTGCGACTTCCGCCTACAATGAGCAGTTCTTC
CSASATSAYNEQFF
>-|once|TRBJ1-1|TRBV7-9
TGTGCCAGCAGCTTAATATCCGCAGGGCCCGAAGCTTTCTTT
CASSLISAGPEAFF
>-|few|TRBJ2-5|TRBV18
TGTGCCAGCTCCCCTCAGGGAGAGGGGGAGACCCAGTACTTC
CASSPQGEGETQYF
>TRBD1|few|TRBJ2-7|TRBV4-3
TGCGCCAGCAGCCCATACGACAGGGGATTGTACGAGCAGTACTTC
CASSPYDRGLYEQYF
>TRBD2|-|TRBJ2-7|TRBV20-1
TGCAGTGCCAGGAGGGTACGGGGGGTCGGCGAGCAGTACTTC
CSARRVRGVGEQYF
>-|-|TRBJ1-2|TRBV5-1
TGCGCCAGCAGCCGGACAGACTATGGCTACACCTTC
CASSRTDYGYTF
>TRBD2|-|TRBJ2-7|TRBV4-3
TGCGCCAGCAGCCAACCGGGGGGCGAGCAGTACTTC
CASSQPGGEQYF
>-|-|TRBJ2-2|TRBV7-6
TGTGCCAGCAGCTTAGTGAACACAGGGAGCGGGGAGCTGTTTTTT
CASSLVNTGSGELFF
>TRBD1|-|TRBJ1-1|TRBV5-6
TGTGCCAGCAGCTTGGAGGGCAGGGGGCCAGGCACTGAAGCTTTCTTT
CASSLEGRGPGTEAFF
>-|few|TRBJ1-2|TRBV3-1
TGTGCCAGCAGCCAAGTCCGGGAAGGTGGCTACACCTTC
CASSQVREGGYTF
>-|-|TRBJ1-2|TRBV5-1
TGCGCCAGCACTTGGAGCGGGGAGTCCTATGGCTACACCTTC
CASTWSGESYGYTF
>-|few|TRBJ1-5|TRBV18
TGTGCCAGCTCACCGGGATCTAACAGGGACCAGCCCCAGCATTTT
CASSPGSNRDQPQHF
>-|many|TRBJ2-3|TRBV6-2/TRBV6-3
TGTGCCAGCAGTTACTCGGATAGCACAGATACGCAGTATTTT
CASSYSDSTDTQYF
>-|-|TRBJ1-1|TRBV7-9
TGTGCCAGCAGCTTAGTATCCAGGGCAGGGAACACTGAAGCTTTCTTT
CASSLVSRAGNTEAFF
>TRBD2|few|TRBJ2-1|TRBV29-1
TGCAGCGTTGTTACTAGCGGGAGCTCCTACAATGAGCAGTTCTTC
CSVVTSGSSYNEQFF
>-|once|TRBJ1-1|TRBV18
TGTGCCAGCTCGCCTAGCGACAGCTACACTGAAGCTTTCTTT
CASSPSDSYTEAFF
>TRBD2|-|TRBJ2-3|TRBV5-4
TGTGCCAGCAGCACCCGACTAGCAGGGTTCACAGATACGCAGTATTTT
CASSTRLAGFTDTQYF
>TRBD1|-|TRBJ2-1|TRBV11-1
TGTGCCAGCAGCCCCGGGACAGGGTACAATGAGCAGTTCTTC
CASSPGTGYNEQFF
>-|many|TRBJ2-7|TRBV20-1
TGCAGTGCCGAGGGCTCAGGAGGGGCCCACGAGCAGTACTTC
CSAEGSGGAHEQYF
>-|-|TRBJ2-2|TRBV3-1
TGTGCCAGCAGCCAAGACCCATTCAACACCGGGGAGCTGTTTTTT
CASSQDPFNTGELFF
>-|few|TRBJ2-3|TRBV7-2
TGTGCCAGCAGCATTGGACACATTAGCACAGATACGCAGTATTTT
CASSIGHISTDTQYF
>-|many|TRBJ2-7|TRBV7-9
TGTGCCAGCAGCCCCTTAGGTGCGGGTGGGGACCACGAGCAGTACTTC
CASSPLGAGGDHEQYF
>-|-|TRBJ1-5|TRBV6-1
TGTGCCAGCAGTGCTGGGACAAGTAGCAATCAGCCCCAGCATTTT
CASSAGTSSNQPQHF
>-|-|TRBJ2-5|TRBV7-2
TGTGCCAGCAGCTTAGGGGCAGCGGCAACGCTAGGGTTGGCCCAGTACTTC
CASSLGAAATLGLAQYF
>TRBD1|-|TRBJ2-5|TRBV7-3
TGTGCCAGCAGCTTAGTTTCAGGGGGCGGAGAGACCCAGTACTTC
CASSLVSGGGETQYF
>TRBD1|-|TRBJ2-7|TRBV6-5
TGTGCCAGCAGTTACTCCGGTATCGGGACAGGGGTATCCGAGCAGTACTTC
CASSYSGIGTGVSEQYF
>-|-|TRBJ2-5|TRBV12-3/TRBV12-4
TGTGCCAGCAGTTCCAGGGGGGGCGAGACCCAGTACTTC
CASSSRGGETQYF
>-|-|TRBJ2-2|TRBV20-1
TGCAGTGCTCGGGGCCCAAACACCGGGGAGCTGTTTTTT
CSARGPNTGELFF
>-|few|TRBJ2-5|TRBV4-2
TGTGCCAGCAGCCAAGATTTTATCGAGACCCAGTACTTC
CASSQDFIETQYF
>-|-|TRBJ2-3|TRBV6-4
TGTGCCAGCAGTGGGGGAGAGGACGCAGATACGCAGTATTTT
CASSGGEDADTQYF
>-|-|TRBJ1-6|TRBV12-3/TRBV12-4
TGTGCCAGCAGTTTTTTGGGGTGGAATTCACCCCTCCACTTT
CASSFLGWNSPLHF
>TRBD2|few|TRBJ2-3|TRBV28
TGTGCCAGCAGTTTAGGTAGCGGGAGGACAGATACGCAGTATTTT
CASSLGSGRTDTQYF
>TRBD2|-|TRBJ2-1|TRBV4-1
TGCGCCAGCAGCCAAGATAATGGAGCGGGAGTTCTAAATGAGCAGTTCTTC
CASSQDNGAGVLNEQFF
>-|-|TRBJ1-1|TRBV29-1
TGCAGCTTCAGACAGCGTTCCAGCGGTGAAGCTTTCTTT
CSFRQRSSGEAFF
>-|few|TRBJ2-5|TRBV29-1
TGCAGCGTTCTTCAACCTCAAGAGACCCAGTACTTC
CSVLQPQETQYF
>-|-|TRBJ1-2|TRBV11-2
TGTGCCAGCAGCCAAGAGTCGATAGGCTACACCTTC
CASSQESIGYTF
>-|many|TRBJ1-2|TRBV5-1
TGCGCCAGCAGCTTGACAGGGATCAACTATGGCTACACCTTC
CASSLTGINYGYTF
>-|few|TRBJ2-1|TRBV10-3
TGTGCCATCAGCCCCCCGATGGGACTCGGGACGCAGTTCTTC
CAISPPMGLGTQFF
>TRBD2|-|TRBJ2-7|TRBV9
TGTGCCAGCAGCGGAATGGGGACTAGCGGATTTTACGAGCAGTACTTC
CASSGMGTSGFYEQYF
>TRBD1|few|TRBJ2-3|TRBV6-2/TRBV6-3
TGTGCCAGCAGCTTACTGACAGGGGTCCCAGATACGCAGTATTTT
CASSLLTGVPDTQYF
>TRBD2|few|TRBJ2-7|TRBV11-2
TGTGCCAGCAGCTCCAGCGGGAGGGCCGGCGAGCAGTACTTC
CASSSSGRAGEQYF
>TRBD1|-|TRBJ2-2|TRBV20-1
TGCAGTGCTAGAGCCCGACAGGGGACCGGGGAGCTGTTTTTT
CSARARQGTGELFF
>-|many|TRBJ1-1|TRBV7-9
TGTGCCATATCAGGTGGGAGGGGCAGGGGCGAAGAAGCTTTCTTT
CAISGGRGRGEEAFF
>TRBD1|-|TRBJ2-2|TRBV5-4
TGTGCCAGCAGCCATCGACAGGGGGGACGTCTCTCGAACACCGGGGAGCTGTTTTTT
CASSHRQGGRLSNTGELFF
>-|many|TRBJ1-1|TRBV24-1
TGTGCCACCAGTGCGGGAACACACGAAGCTTTCTTT
CATSAGTHEAFF
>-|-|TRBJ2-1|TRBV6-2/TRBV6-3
TGTGCCACCTCTGACAGGGAGGAATTTGAGCAGTTCTTC
CATSDREEFEQFF
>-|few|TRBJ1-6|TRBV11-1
TGTGCCAGCAGCCAGGGCCTCGCTAATTCACCCCTCCACTTT
CASSQGLANSPLHF
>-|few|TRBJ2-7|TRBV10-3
TGTGCCATCAGTGTACCCGGGACGGGGGAGGAGTACTTC
CAISVPGTGEEYF